The sequence of this T cell receptor beta chain was determined in a study of shared clonotypes between healthy human individuals. The germline CDR1 and CDR2 sequences are MDHEN and SYDVKM. The CDR3 is made up of 17 amino acids. Deletions cut 6 bases from V and 3 bases from J, with 24 bases between. In regard to this clone: Its antigen is currently unknown.

Here immunoSEQ multiplex PCR was the method, and the copy in TCRdb shows in-frame clones only, minus some. Among 800,000 to 1,200,000 clones listed, more than 75% were seen once. Regarding the study as a whole: Estimated clonotype richness was generally higher in naive than memory subsets.

Sequencing was performed on memory CD4+ T cells from PBMCs. Subset reported: CD45RA-negative fraction. The sequence was collected from a young man in good health. Some clones in this sample may be carry-over from other donors' samples. This chain links TRBV28 with TRBJ2-7; the D gene could be TRBD1 or TRBD2 (5 bases each). The CDR3: CASSPPPGAPLNYEQYF. The CDR3, as DNA: TGTGCCAGCAGCCCACCACCCGGGGCTCCTCTCAACTACGAGCAGTACTTC.